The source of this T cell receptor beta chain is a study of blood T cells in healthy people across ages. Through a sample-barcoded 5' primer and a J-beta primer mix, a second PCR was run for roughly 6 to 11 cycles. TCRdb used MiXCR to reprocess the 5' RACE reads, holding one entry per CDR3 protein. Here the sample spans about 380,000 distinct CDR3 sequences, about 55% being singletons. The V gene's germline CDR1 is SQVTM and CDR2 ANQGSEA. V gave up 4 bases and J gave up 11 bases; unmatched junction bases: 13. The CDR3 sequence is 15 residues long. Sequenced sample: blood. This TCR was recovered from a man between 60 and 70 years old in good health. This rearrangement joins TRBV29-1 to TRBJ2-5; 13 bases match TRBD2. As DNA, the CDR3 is TGCAGCGTTGTCCCGACTAGCGGGAGGCGAAGGGAGCAGTACTTC. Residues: CSVVPTSGRRREQYF.